Each of the 23 T cell receptor beta chains below was sequenced from the same sample in a study of T cells in Graves' hyperthyroidism and ophthalmopathy. From RNA transcripts, TCR beta CDR3 regions were amplified. An initial round of RT-PCR targeting the TCR CDR3 relied on the HTBI primer set. TCRdb re-analysed the multiplex PCR reads in MiXCR, keeping a single row per CDR3 protein. The data show around 200,000 distinct CDR3 sequences, over 15% seen once. The specimen sequenced was blood. Source of these receptors: a woman aged 50 to 65 with Graves' hyperthyroidism.

This clonotype occurred a few times. One base away lies a much larger clone, so this may be a sequencing read error. The chain couples TRBV14 to TRBJ1-1, with 7 bases lining up with TRBD1. Germline CDR1 and CDR2: SGHDN and FVKESK. The J segment lost 1 base and the V segment lost 0 bases, leaving 11 bases of the junction unmatched. The CDR3 spans 18 residues. The CDR3 DNA follows: TGTGCCAGCAGCCAAGATCGGAGGGGGCACCCTGGGAACACTGAAGCTTTCTTT. This gives the protein CASSQDRRGHPGNTEAFF.

This clonotype appeared many times. The CDR3 spells CASRADSLSTDTQYF. DNA of the CDR3: TGTGCCAGCAGAGCTGACTCTCTTAGCACAGATACGCAGTATTTT. J is TRBJ2-3 and V is TRBV6-4; D is ambiguous. V was trimmed by 6 bases and J by 0 bases, leaving 13 bases between them. The CDR3 has 15 amino acids. Germline values: CDR1 MRHNA, CDR2 SNTAGT.

This clonotype showed up many times. The chain links TRBV5-5 to TRBJ1-1; D unresolved. The CDR3 is 11 residues long. Germline V CDR1 and CDR2: SGHKS, YYEKEE (reference sequence). Trimming cost V 7 bases and J 5 bases, with 9 bases left between them. The CDR3 spells CASLGYTEAFF. The CDR3 nucleotides read TGTGCCAGCTTGGGGTATACTGAAGCTTTCTTT.

This clonotype was counted at least ten times. This chain links TRBV6-1 with TRBJ1-1; D might be TRBD1 (5 bases). Germline V gene data show CDR1 as MNHNS and CDR2 as SASEGT. CDR3 size: 14 residues. Trimming shortened V by 7 bases and J by 2 bases, and 14 bases separated the two germline ends. CDR3 DNA sequence: TGTGCCAGCACCCAAAGCGGGGGTAACACTGAAGCTTTCTTT. Amino acid sequence: CASTQSGGNTEAFF.

Many counts were recorded for this clonotype. V and J are TRBV6-1 and TRBJ2-7; either TRBD1 or TRBD2 may fit D (5 bases each). Germline values: CDR1 MNHNS, CDR2 SASEGT. The length of the CDR3 is 15 residues. The germline V and J ends were trimmed by 1 base and 0 bases, with 10 bases remaining between them. This chain's CDR3 is CASSEDSGSSYEQYF. DNA for the CDR3: TGTGCCAGCAGTGAAGACTCAGGGAGCTCCTACGAGCAGTACTTC.

This clonotype was recorded many times. The rearrangement links TRBV12-3 or TRBV12-4 to TRBJ1-1; perhaps TRBD1 as D (5 bases). The CDR3 consists of 13 residues. V dropped 2 bases and J dropped 5 bases, with 9 bases sitting between them. CDR3 loop: CASSLSWGTEAFF. DNA of the CDR3: TGTGCCAGCAGTTTAAGTTGGGGGACTGAAGCTTTCTTT.

In regard to this clonotype: This could be a read error, since a much larger clone is one nucleotide away. The chain couples TRBV5-1 to TRBJ2-7; D gene uncertain. The CDR3 consists of 15 residues. Trimming shortened V by 4 bases and J by 5 bases, and 19 bases separated the two germline ends. The germline gives CDR1 SGHRS, CDR2 YFSETQ. The DNA for the CDR3 is TGCGCCAGCAGCCCCCAGGAGTTCCTTTCCCACGAGCAGTACTTC. Translation gives CASSPQEFLSHEQYF.

The CDR3 sequence: CASSQAGPGISKTQYF. CDR3 coding DNA: TGTGCCAGCAGCCAAGCGGGCCCCGGGATCAGCAAGACCCAGTACTTC. V usage is TRBV27 and J usage is TRBJ2-5; D might be TRBD2 (6 bases). CDR3 length: 16 residues. Germline CDR1 and CDR2: MNHEY and SMNVEV (reference sequence). Trimming removed 6 bases from V and 6 bases from J, with 23 bases in between.

This clonotype has at least ten counts. The chain links TRBV6-6 to TRBJ2-3, with TRBD2 as a possible D gene (5 bases). CDR1 MNHNY and CDR2 SVGAGI come from the germline V gene (reference sequence). The CDR3 has 14 residues. V was cut by 2 bases and J by 0 bases, with 6 bases left in between. DNA for the CDR3: TGTGCCAGCAGTTACAGGACTAGCACAGATACGCAGTATTTT. Protein: CASSYRTSTDTQYF.

This clonotype was observed at least ten times. V is TRBV6-1 and J is TRBJ2-1; no firm D call. Germline lookup yields CDR1 MNHNS and CDR2 SASEGT. Trimming left V 1 base short and J 10 bases short, with 17 bases between. CDR3 size: 15 residues. The CDR3 nucleotides read TGTGCCAGCAGTGAAGATGTGTTCCGAGCATCGGAGCAGTTCTTC. Protein: CASSEDVFRASEQFF.

This clonotype was seen ten or more times. The rearrangement joins TRBV3-1 to TRBJ1-2; 8 nucleotides align to TRBD1. V was pared by 10 bases and J by 8 bases, with 12 bases of the junction left unmatched. CDR3 length: 13 residues. From germline, CDR1 is LGHDT and CDR2 YNNKEL (reference sequence). CDR3 nucleotides: TGTGCCACCCGCCAACAGGGGGGACGAGGCTACACCTTC. Its translation: CATRQQGGRGYTF.

This clonotype was recorded many times. V gene TRBV28 combines with J gene TRBJ2-7; TRBD1 matches 7 bases. Per germline, CDR1 MDHEN and CDR2 SYDVKM. This CDR3 region has 13 residues. J was trimmed by 3 bases and V by 7 bases; bases with no gene match: 6. In nucleotides, the CDR3 is TGTGCCAGCAACCCTAACAGGGGCTACGAGCAGTACTTC. Translated: CASNPNRGYEQYF.

The chain links TRBV7-2 to TRBJ1-5; D gene uncertain. The CDR3 runs to 14 residues. V shed 5 bases and J shed 5 bases, with 13 bases lying between them. CDR1 is SGHTA and CDR2 is FQGNSA in the germline V gene. The chain's CDR3 is CASSLFRVDQPQHF. As DNA, the CDR3 is TGTGCCAGCAGCCTCTTTAGGGTGGATCAGCCCCAGCATTTT.

In its sample, this clonotype was seen many times. CDR3 nucleotide sequence: TGTACGACCGAGAGGGGGGCCTATGGCTACACCTTC. Amino acid sequence: CTTERGAYGYTF. The rearrangement links TRBV6-1 to TRBJ1-2; TRBD1 might be the D (6 bases). Germline CDR1 and CDR2: MNHNS and SASEGT. The CDR3 spans 12 residues.

This clonotype was observed many times. The V and J genes are TRBV12-3 or TRBV12-4 and TRBJ1-5, with 8 nucleotides matching TRBD1. The V segment lost 2 bases and the J segment 7 bases; nucleotides outside the gene matches: 4. CDR3 length: 14 amino acids. CDR3 protein: CASSLSRGHQPQHF. The CDR3 DNA reads TGTGCCAGCAGTTTAAGCAGGGGGCACCAGCCCCAGCATTTT.

This chain uses TRBV6-6 with TRBJ1-3, with no clear D. This CDR3 is 13 amino acids long. From germline, CDR1 is MNHNY and CDR2 SVGAGI (reference sequence). V shed 0 bases and J shed 9 bases, with 9 bases lying between them. The CDR3 reads CASSYSMEATIYF. The CDR3 bases are TGTGCCAGCAGTTACTCGATGGAGGCCACCATATATTTT.

There are a few counts of this clonotype. The chain employs TRBV6-1 and TRBJ2-1; D remains unclear. Germline lookup yields CDR1 MNHNS and CDR2 SASEGT. This CDR3 is 15 amino acids long. The V gene lost 7 bases and the J gene lost 4 bases, with 17 bases spanning the gap. The DNA for the CDR3 is TGTGCCAGCACCCCTCCTTCGTCGGGTTACAATGAGCAGTTCTTC. Translation: CASTPPSSGYNEQFF.

The genes are TRBV6-1 and TRBJ2-5; 10 bases map to TRBD2. CDR1 is MNHNS, CDR2 SASEGT, per germline. The CDR3 consists of 16 residues. With V trimmed by 6 bases and J by 4 bases, 11 bases remained unmatched. CDR3 sequence: CASRSRTSGGGETQYF. CDR3 nucleotides: TGTGCCAGCAGATCACGGACTAGCGGTGGCGGAGAGACCCAGTACTTC.

This clonotype was detected many times. This chain links TRBV27 with TRBJ2-7, with 9 bases lining up with TRBD1. The CDR3 loop spans 14 amino acids. The germline V gene has CDR1 MNHEY and CDR2 SMNVEV (reference sequence). Trimming cost V 4 bases and J 4 bases; bases outside gene matches: 5. The CDR3 coding sequence is TGTGCCAGCAGTTCGGGACAGGGAGCGTACGAGCAGTACTTC. This encodes CASSSGQGAYEQYF.

Ten or more counts support this clonotype. The chain joins TRBV2 to TRBJ1-4; TRBD1 is a possible D gene (6 bases). The CDR3 runs 15 residues. Germline assignment: CDR1 SNHLY and CDR2 FYNNEI. Trimming cost V 6 bases and J 3 bases, with 14 bases left between them. The CDR3 nucleotides are TGTGCCAGCAGACTCACAGGGATGGCTAATGAAAAACTGTTTTTT. This gives the protein CASRLTGMANEKLFF.

The V call is TRBV5-1, the J call TRBJ2-7; 8 bases align to TRBD1. Per the germline V gene, CDR1 is SGHRS and CDR2 is YFSETQ. With V trimmed by 4 bases and J by 4 bases, 10 bases remained unmatched. The CDR3 is made up of 15 amino acids. The CDR3 loop is CASSLAGRGLYEQYF. The CDR3 DNA is TGCGCCAGCAGCCTGGCGGGCAGGGGGCTTTACGAGCAGTACTTC.

This clonotype was picked up a small number of times. V is TRBV10-2 and J is TRBJ2-3; D may be TRBD1 (5 bases). Per germline, CDR1 WSHSY and CDR2 SAAADI. CDR3 size: 15 residues. Between the trimmed V and J ends, which lost 3 bases and 7 bases, there was a span of 17 bases. The CDR3 DNA follows: TGCGCCAGCAGTGAAAAGATCCAGGGCAGAAATACGCAGTATTTT. Protein product: CASSEKIQGRNTQYF.

This clonotype was counted many times. The chain recombines TRBV19 with TRBJ2-4; possible D gene TRBD1, 5 bases. The V end lost 5 bases, the J end lost 0 bases, and 17 bases lay between the germline ends. Per the germline V gene, CDR1 is LNHDA and CDR2 is SQIVND (reference sequence). This CDR3 region has 17 residues. The CDR3, as DNA: TGTGCCAGTAGTCTAGTCGGTGGGGCAGGAGCCAAAAACATTCAGTACTTC. Its translation is CASSLVGGAGAKNIQYF.